The entry below gives a single T cell receptor (beta chain) sequence along with its context. The antigen is not known. In chemo-refractory metastatic non-small-cell lung cancer, patients got ipilimumab CTLA-4 blockade together with focal radiation. Repertoires were generated with immunoSEQ multiplex PCR, while TCRdb's copy carries only in-frame clones and drops some. The sample shows about 48,000 clones, 75% to 90% of them seen only once. This sample is drawn from a study of radiotherapy plus CTLA-4 blockade in lung cancer. About the study: Objective responses were observed in around 17% of patients, and disease control was achieved by 30% to 35%. General study findings and limits: The study found tumor-derived TCR clones expanded in blood after radiotherapy plus ipilimumab.

The CDR3 is 16 amino acids. The V gene's germline CDR1 is PRHDT and CDR2 FYEKMQ (reference sequence). With V trimmed by 5 bases and J by 4 bases, 12 bases remained unmatched. The source is a human donor with non-small cell lung cancer that progressed on radiotherapy plus ipilimumab. Some clones in this sample may be carry-over from other donors' samples. The source material was peripheral blood, sampled from a patient treated with radiotherapy plus ipilimumab. The chain has TRBV13 and TRBJ2-3; 7 bases are a match to TRBD1. CDR3 coding DNA: TGTGCCAGCAGCCATAACAGGGGAGAGGTCGCAGATACGCAGTATTTT. This encodes CASSHNRGEVADTQYF.